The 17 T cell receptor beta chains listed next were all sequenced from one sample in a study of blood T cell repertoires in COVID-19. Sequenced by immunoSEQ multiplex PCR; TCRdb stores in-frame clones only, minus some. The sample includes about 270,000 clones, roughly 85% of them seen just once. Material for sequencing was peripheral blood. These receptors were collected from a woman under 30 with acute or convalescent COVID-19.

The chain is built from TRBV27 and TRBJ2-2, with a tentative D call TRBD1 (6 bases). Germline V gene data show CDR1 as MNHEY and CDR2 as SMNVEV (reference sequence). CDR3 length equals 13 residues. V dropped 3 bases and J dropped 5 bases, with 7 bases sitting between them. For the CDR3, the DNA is TGTGCCAGCAGTTTCAGGGGAACCGGGGAGCTGTTTTTT. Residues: CASSFRGTGELFF.

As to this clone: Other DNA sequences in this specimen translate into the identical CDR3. CDR3 sequence: CASSLTGVGTEAFF. The CDR3 DNA sequence: TGTGCCAGCAGCTTGACAGGGGTTGGAACTGAAGCTTTCTTT. V usage is TRBV5-4 and J usage is TRBJ1-1, with 7 bases lining up with TRBD1. CDR1 is SGHNT, CDR2 YYREEE, per germline (reference sequence). The CDR3 is 14 amino acids. V lost 1 base to trimming and J lost 5 bases; unmatched junction nucleotides: 5.

CDR3 amino acids: CASSQGQKLYGYTF. CDR3 nucleotides: TGTGCCAGCAGCCAAGGACAGAAGCTGTATGGCTACACCTTC. The V call is TRBV3-1 (or the pseudogene TRBV3-2), the J call TRBJ1-2, with D possibly being TRBD1 (5 bases). CDR1 is LGHDT, CDR2 YNNKEL, per germline (reference sequence). The CDR3 runs 14 residues. Trimming shortened V by 1 base and J by 5 bases, and 11 bases separated the two germline ends.

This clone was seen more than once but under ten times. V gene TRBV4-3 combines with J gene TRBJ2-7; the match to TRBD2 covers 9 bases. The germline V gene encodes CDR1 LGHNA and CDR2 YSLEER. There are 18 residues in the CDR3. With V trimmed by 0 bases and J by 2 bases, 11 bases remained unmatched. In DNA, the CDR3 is TGCGCCAGCAGCCAAGATCCCCCGTTTGCGGGAGGGCCCTACGAGCAGTACTTC. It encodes CASSQDPPFAGGPYEQYF.

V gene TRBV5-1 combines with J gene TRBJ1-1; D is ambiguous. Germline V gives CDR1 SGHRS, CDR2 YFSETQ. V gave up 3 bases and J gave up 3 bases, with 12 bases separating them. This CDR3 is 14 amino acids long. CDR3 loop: CASSSYGVDTEAFF. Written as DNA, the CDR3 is TGCGCCAGCAGCTCGTACGGTGTCGACACTGAAGCTTTCTTT.

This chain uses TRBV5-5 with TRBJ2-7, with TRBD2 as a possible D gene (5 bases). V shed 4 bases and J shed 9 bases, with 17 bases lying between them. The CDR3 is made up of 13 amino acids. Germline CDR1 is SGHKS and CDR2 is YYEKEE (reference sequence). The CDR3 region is CASSLGSGIGQYF. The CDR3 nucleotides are TGTGCCAGCAGCCTTGGCTCGGGGATCGGGCAGTACTTC.

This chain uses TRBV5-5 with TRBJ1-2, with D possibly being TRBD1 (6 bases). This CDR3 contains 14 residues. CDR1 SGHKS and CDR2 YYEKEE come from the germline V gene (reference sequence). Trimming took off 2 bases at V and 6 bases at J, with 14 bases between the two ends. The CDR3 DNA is TGTGCCAGCAGCTTTTCAGGGGCCCTTGATGGCTACACCTTC. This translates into CASSFSGALDGYTF.

The CDR3 sequence: CASSIRGQVYIGGYTF. In DNA form, the CDR3 reads TGTGCCAGCAGCATCCGAGGACAGGTGTATATAGGTGGCTACACCTTC. The chain employs TRBV16 and TRBJ1-2; 7 bases are a match to TRBD1. The CDR3 has 16 amino acids. Trimming cost V 5 bases and J 7 bases; bases outside gene matches: 16. Germline V gene sequence: CDR1 KGHSY, CDR2 FQNENV.

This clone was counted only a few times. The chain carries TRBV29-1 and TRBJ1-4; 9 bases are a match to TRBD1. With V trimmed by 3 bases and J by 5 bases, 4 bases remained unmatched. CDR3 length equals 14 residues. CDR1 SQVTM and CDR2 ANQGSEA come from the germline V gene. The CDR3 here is CSVDGQGRNEKLFF. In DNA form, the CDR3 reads TGCAGCGTTGACGGACAGGGGAGGAATGAAAAACTGTTTTTT.

The DNA for the CDR3 is TGTGCCAGCAGCCGAGGGGCGGGGGTCACAGATACGCAGTATTTT. Its translation is CASSRGAGVTDTQYF. The genes are TRBV7-3 and TRBJ2-3, with TRBD2 matching over 7 bases. This CDR3 comprises 15 residues. The ends lost 5 bases at V and 2 bases at J; junction bases unmatched: 7. Germline V gene sequence: CDR1 SGHTA, CDR2 FQGTGA.

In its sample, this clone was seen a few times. This chain's CDR3 is CASGQGLNEKLFF. The CDR3 region has the DNA TGTGCCAGCGGACAGGGCCTTAATGAAAAACTGTTTTTT. V gene TRBV14 combines with J gene TRBJ1-4, with 8 nucleotides matching TRBD1. This CDR3 has 13 amino acids. The ends lost 8 bases at V and 4 bases at J; junction bases unmatched: 3. Germline V gives CDR1 SGHDN, CDR2 FVKESK.

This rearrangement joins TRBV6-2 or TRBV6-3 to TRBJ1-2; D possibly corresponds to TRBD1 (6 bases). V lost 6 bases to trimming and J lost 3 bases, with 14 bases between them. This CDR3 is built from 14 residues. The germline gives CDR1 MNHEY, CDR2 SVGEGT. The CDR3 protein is CASSETGPDYGYTF. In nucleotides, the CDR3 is TGTGCCAGCAGCGAAACAGGGCCTGACTATGGCTACACCTTC.

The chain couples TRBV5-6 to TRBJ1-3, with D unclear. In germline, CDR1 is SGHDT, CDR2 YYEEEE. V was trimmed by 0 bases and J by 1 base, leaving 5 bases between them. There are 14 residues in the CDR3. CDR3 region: CASSLAGSGNTIYF. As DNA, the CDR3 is TGTGCCAGCAGCTTGGCAGGTTCTGGAAACACCATATATTTT.

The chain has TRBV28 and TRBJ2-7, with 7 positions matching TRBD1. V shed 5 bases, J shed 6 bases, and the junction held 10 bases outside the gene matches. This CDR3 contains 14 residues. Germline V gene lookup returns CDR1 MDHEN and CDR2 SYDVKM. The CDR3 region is CASSRQGVPAEQYF. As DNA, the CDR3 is TGTGCCAGCAGTCGCCAGGGGGTCCCTGCCGAGCAGTACTTC. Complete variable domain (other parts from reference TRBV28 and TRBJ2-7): DVKVTQSSRYLVKRTGEKVFLECVQDMDHENMFWYRQDPGLGLRLIYFSYDVKMKEKGDIPEGYSVSREKKERFSLILESASTNQTSMYLCASSRQGVPAEQYFGPGTRLTVT.

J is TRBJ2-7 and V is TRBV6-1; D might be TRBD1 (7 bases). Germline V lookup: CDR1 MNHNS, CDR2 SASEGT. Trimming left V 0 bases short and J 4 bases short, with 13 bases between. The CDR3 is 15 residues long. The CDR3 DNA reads TGTGCCAGCAGTGAAGCAAGGGCAGGGGGGTACGAGCAGTACTTC. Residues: CASSEARAGGYEQYF.

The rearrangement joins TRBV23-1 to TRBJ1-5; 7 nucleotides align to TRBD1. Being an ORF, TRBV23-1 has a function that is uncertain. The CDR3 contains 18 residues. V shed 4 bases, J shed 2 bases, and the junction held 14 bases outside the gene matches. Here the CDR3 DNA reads TGCGCCAGCAGTCCCCCGACCCCCGACAGGGTAGGCAATCAGCCCCAGCATTTT. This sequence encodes CASSPPTPDRVGNQPQHF.

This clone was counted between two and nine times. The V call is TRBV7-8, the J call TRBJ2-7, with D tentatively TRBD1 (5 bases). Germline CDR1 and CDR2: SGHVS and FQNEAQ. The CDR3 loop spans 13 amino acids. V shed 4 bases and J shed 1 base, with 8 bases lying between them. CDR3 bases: TGTGCCAGCAGCTCGACAGTGTCCTACGAGCAGTACTTC. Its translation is CASSSTVSYEQYF. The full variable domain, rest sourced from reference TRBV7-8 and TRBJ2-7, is GAGVSQSPRYKVAKRGQDVALRCDPISGHVSLFWYQQALGQGPEFLTYFQNEAQLDKSGLPSDRFFAERPEGSVSTLKIQRTQQEDSAVYLCASSSTVSYEQYFGPGTRLTVT.